These T cell receptor beta chains were read from a single sample in a study of blood T cells in healthy people across ages. One entry per CDR3 protein, called by TCRdb with MiXCR from the 5' RACE reads. There are about 680,000 distinct CDR3 sequences in the sample; over 45% occur only once, and roughly 34% lies in the top ten. Sequenced input: blood. These receptors were taken from a woman aged 60-75 years in good health. Both conserved end residues are part of each CDR3. D genes are given only for firm matches. Some rows have no size entry. The others give once, few or many, or a class for an expanded clone.

size	J	D	V	CDR3	DNA
few	TRBJ2-2	.	TRBV4-3	CASSQEGGELFF	TGCGCCAGCAGCCAAGAGGGCGGGGAGCTGTTTTTT
few	TRBJ2-4	TRBD1	TRBV20-1	CSAPRTGGNIQYF	TGCAGTGCTCCTAGGACAGGGGGCAACATTCAGTACTTC
.	TRBJ1-3	.	TRBV7-2	CASSSTVNTIYF	TGTGCCAGCAGCTCGACAGTAAACACCATATATTTT
.	TRBJ2-1	.	TRBV7-2	CASSRDWNLNEQFF	TGTGCCAGCAGCAGGGACTGGAATCTTAATGAGCAGTTCTTC
many	TRBJ1-5	TRBD1	TRBV7-9	CASSRTGGRNSNQPQHF	TGTGCCAGCAGCCGCACAGGGGGCCGTAATAGCAATCAGCCCCAGCATTTT
few	TRBJ2-7	.	TRBV7-2	CASSLGGSTGQYF	TGTGCCAGCAGCTTAGGGGGCTCCACCGGGCAGTACTTC
.	TRBJ2-5	TRBD1	TRBV5-6	CASSSGTGAKTQYF	TGTGCCAGCAGTTCCGGGACAGGGGCAAAGACCCAGTACTTC
few	TRBJ2-5	TRBD1	TRBV27	CASSLSRGTGEETQYF	TGTGCCAGCAGTTTATCGCGCGGGACAGGGGAAGAGACCCAGTACTTC
.	TRBJ1-3	.	TRBV24-1	CATSDSANTIYF	TGTGCCACCAGTGATTCGGCGAACACCATATATTTT
.	TRBJ1-1	.	TRBV7-2	CASSWIRVNTEAFF	TGTGCCAGCAGCTGGATCAGGGTTAACACTGAAGCTTTCTTT
.	TRBJ2-1	TRBD1	TRBV11-2	CASSPGTGGTNEQFF	TGTGCCAGCAGCCCCGGGACAGGGGGGACTAATGAGCAGTTCTTC
.	TRBJ2-1	.	TRBV20-1	CSASYSRYNEQFF	TGCAGTGCTAGCTACAGCCGATACAATGAGCAGTTCTTC
many	TRBJ2-1	TRBD2	TRBV28	CASSLTSGPNNEQFF	TGTGCCAGCAGTTTAACTAGCGGGCCTAACAATGAGCAGTTCTTC
few	TRBJ2-7	.	TRBV11-2	CASSPSLSGYEQYF	TGTGCCAGCAGCCCCAGCCTAAGTGGTTACGAGCAGTACTTC
.	TRBJ1-4	TRBD1	TRBV6-6	CASSTGTGPNEKLFF	TGTGCCAGCAGTACGGGGACAGGCCCTAATGAAAAACTGTTTTTT
.	TRBJ2-7	.	TRBV6-2/TRBV6-3	CASSDQRAGTKYEQYF	TGTGCCAGCAGTGACCAAAGGGCGGGGACAAAATACGAACAGTACTTC
.	TRBJ2-1	.	TRBV7-3	CASSLLAVSYNEQFF	TGTGCCAGCAGCTTACTAGCCGTCTCCTACAATGAGCAGTTCTTC
.	TRBJ1-1	.	TRBV7-9	CASSLEFGSRAFF	TGTGCCAGCAGCTTAGAGTTCGGCTCTCGGGCTTTCTTT
few	TRBJ1-2	TRBD1	TRBV29-1	CSTGGELYGYTF	TGCAGCACAGGGGGGGAGCTCTATGGCTACACCTTC
.	TRBJ2-3	.	TRBV20-1	CSAGGPGLVSDTQYF	TGCAGTGCCGGCGGGCCGGGATTGGTGTCAGATACGCAGTATTTT
many	TRBJ1-2	TRBD1	TRBV28	CASSLTGDGYTF	TGTGCCAGCAGTTTGACAGGGGATGGCTACACCTTC
.	TRBJ2-7	.	TRBV27	CASSLQKEGNEQYF	TGTGCCAGCAGTTTGCAGAAGGAGGGGAACGAGCAGTACTTC
few	TRBJ2-1	.	TRBV6-5	CASTRGLADEQFF	TGTGCCAGCACGCGAGGCTTAGCTGACGAGCAGTTCTTC
.	TRBJ2-7	.	TRBV25-1	CASSEGGSINYEQYF	TGTGCCAGCAGTGAAGGAGGCAGTATAAACTACGAGCAGTACTTC
.	TRBJ2-7	TRBD2	TRBV20-1	CSAILAEGNYEQYF	TGCAGTGCTATCCTAGCGGAAGGAAACTACGAGCAGTACTTC
.	TRBJ1-1	TRBD1	TRBV2	CASSQGARTEAFF	TGTGCCAGTAGCCAGGGGGCGCGCACTGAAGCTTTCTTT
.	TRBJ1-1	.	TRBV5-1	CASSRSPTNLNTEAFF	TGCGCCAGCAGCAGGAGTCCTACTAACTTGAACACTGAAGCTTTCTTT
.	TRBJ1-2	.	TRBV3-1	CASSQDVRATGYTF	TGTGCCAGCAGCCAAGATGTCAGGGCTACTGGCTACACCTTC
few	TRBJ2-7	.	TRBV27	CASSFQARPEYEQYF	TGTGCCAGCAGTTTTCAAGCGCGCCCTGAATACGAGCAGTACTTC
few	TRBJ2-1	TRBD2	TRBV9	CASSETAGEYNEQFF	TGTGCCAGCAGCGAAACAGCGGGAGAGTACAATGAGCAGTTCTTC
many	TRBJ2-5	.	TRBV4-3	CASSQGGRTEETQYF	TGCGCCAGCAGCCAAGGGGGTAGGACGGAAGAGACCCAGTACTTC
.	TRBJ2-1	.	TRBV7-2	CASSLKATSYNEQFF	TGTGCCAGCAGCTTAAAGGCGACCTCCTACAATGAGCAGTTCTTC
few	TRBJ2-7	.	TRBV7-3	CASSLNPGRYYEQYF	TGTGCCAGCAGCTTGAACCCGGGACGATACTACGAGCAGTACTTC
.	TRBJ2-7	.	TRBV24-1	CATSDPALGSYEQYF	TGTGCCACCAGTGATCCTGCCCTAGGGTCCTACGAGCAGTACTTC
.	TRBJ1-5	TRBD1	TRBV2	CASNLDRGVNQPQHF	TGTGCCAGCAACCTGGACAGGGGGGTCAATCAGCCCCAGCATTTT
few	TRBJ2-5	.	TRBV20-1	CSAGARGVKTQYF	TGCAGTGCCGGAGCCAGGGGCGTGAAGACCCAGTACTTC
few	TRBJ2-5	TRBD1	TRBV18	CASTWGQGTLQYF	TGTGCCAGCACCTGGGGACAGGGTACCTTGCAGTACTTC
.	TRBJ2-5	.	TRBV7-2	CASGKGVETQYF	TGTGCCAGCGGGAAGGGGGTGGAGACCCAGTACTTC
.	TRBJ2-3	TRBD2	TRBV7-9	CASTYTASDRAGVGTQYF	TGTGCCAGCACCTACACAGCTTCGGATCGAGCGGGAGTGGGTACGCAGTATTTT
.	TRBJ2-3	.	TRBV5-1	CASSLEALTDTQYF	TGCGCCAGCAGCTTGGAGGCCCTCACAGATACGCAGTATTTT
.	TRBJ2-7	TRBD1	TRBV10-3	CAITPTGGNENEQYF	TGTGCCATCACGCCTACAGGGGGCAATGAAAACGAGCAGTACTTC
few	TRBJ2-3	.	TRBV7-2	CASSPQRGGRGDTQYF	TGTGCCAGCAGCCCCCAGCGTGGGGGGCGGGGGGATACGCAGTATTTT
.	TRBJ2-7	TRBD2	TRBV4-3	CASSQEGGRAYEQYF	TGCGCCAGCAGCCAAGAAGGCGGGAGAGCCTACGAGCAGTACTTC
.	TRBJ1-5	.	TRBV7-2	CASSSRDLGDQPQHF	TGTGCCAGCAGCTCACGGGACCTGGGGGATCAGCCCCAGCATTTT
.	TRBJ2-1	TRBD2	TRBV12-3/TRBV12-4	CASSKTSGRGSYNEQFF	TGTGCCAGCAGTAAGACTAGCGGGAGGGGGTCCTACAATGAGCAGTTCTTC
few	TRBJ2-1	TRBD2	TRBV10-3	CAISLAGGRNEQFF	TGTGCCATCAGTCTAGCGGGAGGTAGAAATGAGCAGTTCTTC